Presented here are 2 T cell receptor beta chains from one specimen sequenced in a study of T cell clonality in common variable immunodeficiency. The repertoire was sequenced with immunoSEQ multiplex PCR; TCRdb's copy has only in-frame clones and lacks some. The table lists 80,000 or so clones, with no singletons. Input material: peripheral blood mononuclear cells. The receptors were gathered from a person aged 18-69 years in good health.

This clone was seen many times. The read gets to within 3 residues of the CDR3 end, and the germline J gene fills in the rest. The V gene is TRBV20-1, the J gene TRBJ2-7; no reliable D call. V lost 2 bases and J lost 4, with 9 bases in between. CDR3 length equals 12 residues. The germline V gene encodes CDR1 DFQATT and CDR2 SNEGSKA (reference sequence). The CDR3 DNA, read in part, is TGCAGTGCTAGACGTCAAGGGTACGAG. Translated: CSARRQGYE. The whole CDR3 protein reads CSARRQGYEQYF.

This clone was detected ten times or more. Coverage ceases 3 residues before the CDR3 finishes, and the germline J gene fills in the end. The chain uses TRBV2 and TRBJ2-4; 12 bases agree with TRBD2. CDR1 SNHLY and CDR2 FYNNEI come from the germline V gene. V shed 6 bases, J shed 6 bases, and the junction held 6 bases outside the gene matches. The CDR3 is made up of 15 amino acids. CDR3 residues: CASSPLLAGGNIQYF. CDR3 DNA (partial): TGTGCCAGCAGCCCCCTACTAGCGGGAGGAAACATT.